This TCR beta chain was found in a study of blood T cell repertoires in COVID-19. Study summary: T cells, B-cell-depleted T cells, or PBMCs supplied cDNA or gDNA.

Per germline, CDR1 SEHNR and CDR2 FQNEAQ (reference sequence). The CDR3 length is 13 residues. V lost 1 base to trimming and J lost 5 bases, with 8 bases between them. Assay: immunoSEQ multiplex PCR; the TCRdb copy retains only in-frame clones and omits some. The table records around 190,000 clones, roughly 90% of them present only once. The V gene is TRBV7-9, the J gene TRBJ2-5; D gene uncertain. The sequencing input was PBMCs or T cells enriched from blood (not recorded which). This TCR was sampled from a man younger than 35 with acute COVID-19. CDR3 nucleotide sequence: TGTGCCAGCAGCTTAGGACTGTTGGAGACCCAGTACTTC. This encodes CASSLGLLETQYF.